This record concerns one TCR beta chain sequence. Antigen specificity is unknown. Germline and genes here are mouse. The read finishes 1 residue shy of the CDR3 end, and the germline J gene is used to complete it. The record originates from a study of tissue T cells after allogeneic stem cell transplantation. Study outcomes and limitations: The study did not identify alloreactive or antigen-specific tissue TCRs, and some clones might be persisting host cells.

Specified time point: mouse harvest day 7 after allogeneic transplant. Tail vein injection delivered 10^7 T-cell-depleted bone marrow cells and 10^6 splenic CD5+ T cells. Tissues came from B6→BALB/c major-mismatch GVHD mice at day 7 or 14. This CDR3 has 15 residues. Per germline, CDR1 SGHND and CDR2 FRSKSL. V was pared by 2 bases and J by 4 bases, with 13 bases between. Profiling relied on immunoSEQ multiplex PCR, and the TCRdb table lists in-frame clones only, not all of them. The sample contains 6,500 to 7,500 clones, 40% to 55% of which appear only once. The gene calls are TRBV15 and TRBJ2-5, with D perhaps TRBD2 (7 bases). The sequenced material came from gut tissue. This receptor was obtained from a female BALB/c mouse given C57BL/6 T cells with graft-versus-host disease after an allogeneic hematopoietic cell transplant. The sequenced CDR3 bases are TGTGCCAGCAGTTTACGGGAAGGGGGGGAAGACACCCAGTAC. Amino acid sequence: CASSLREGGEDTQY. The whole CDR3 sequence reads CASSLREGGEDTQYF. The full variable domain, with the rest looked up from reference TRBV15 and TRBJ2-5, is DAGVTQTPRHEVAEKGQTIILKCEPVSGHNDLFWYRQTKIQGLELLSYFRSKSLMEDGGAFKDRFKAEMLNSSFSTLKIQPTEPKDSAVYLCASSLREGGEDTQYFGPGTRLLVL.